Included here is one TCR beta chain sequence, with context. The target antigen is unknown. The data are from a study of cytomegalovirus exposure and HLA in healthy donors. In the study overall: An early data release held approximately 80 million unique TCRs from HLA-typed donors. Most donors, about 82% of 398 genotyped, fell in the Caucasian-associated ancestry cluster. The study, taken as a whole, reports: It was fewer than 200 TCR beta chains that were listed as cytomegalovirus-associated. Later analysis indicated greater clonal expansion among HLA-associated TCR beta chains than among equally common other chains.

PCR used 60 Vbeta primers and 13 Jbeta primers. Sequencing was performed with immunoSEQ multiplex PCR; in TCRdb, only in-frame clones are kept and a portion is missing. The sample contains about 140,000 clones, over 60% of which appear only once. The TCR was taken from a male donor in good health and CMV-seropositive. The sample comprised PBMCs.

CDR3 amino acids: CASSHNDRVWNEAFF. The CDR3 coding sequence is TGCGCCAGCAGCCACAACGACAGGGTTTGGAATGAAGCTTTCTTT. The V gene is TRBV4-1, the J gene TRBJ1-1; 7 nucleotides match TRBD1. The CDR3 is made up of 15 amino acids. Per germline, CDR1 MGHRA and CDR2 YSYEKL. The ends lost 3 bases at V and 7 bases at J; junction bases unmatched: 11.